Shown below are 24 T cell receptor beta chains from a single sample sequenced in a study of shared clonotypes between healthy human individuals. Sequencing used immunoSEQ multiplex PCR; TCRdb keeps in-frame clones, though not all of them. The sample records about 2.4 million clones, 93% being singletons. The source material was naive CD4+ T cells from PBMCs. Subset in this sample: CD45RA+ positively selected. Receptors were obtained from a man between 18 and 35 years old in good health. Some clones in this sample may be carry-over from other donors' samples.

CDR3 in DNA: TGTGCCGGGTCTGGGAGCAAGGAGACCCAGTACTTC. This encodes CAGSGSKETQYF. This chain connects TRBV2 to TRBJ2-5; possible D gene TRBD2, 5 bases. The V gene lost 11 bases and the J gene lost 5 bases, with 15 bases spanning the gap. The CDR3 length is 12 residues. Germline assignment: CDR1 SNHLY and CDR2 FYNNEI. Drawing the rest from reference TRBV2 and TRBJ2-5, the complete variable domain is EPEVTQTPSHQVTQMGQEVILRCVPISNHLYFYWYRQILGQKVEFLVSFYNNEISEKSEIFDDQFSVERPDGSNFTLKIRSTKLEDSAMYFCAGSGSKETQYFGPGTRLLVL.

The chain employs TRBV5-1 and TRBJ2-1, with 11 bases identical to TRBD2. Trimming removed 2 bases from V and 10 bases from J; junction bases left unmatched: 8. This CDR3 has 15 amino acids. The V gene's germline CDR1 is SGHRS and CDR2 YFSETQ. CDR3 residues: CASSLLAGEFDEQFF. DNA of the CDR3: TGCGCCAGCAGCTTACTAGCGGGAGAATTCGACGAGCAGTTCTTC.

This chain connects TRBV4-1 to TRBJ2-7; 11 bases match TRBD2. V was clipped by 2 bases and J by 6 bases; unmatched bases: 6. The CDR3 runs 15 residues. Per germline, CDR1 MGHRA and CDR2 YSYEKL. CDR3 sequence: CASSQFLAGGGEQYF. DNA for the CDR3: TGCGCCAGCAGCCAATTCCTAGCGGGAGGAGGCGAGCAGTACTTC.

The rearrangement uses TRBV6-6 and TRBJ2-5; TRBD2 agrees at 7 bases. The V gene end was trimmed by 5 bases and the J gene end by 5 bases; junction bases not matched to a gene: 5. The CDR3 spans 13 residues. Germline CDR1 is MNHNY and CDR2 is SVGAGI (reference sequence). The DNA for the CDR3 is TGTGCCAGCAGTCGGGGACTAATTGAGACCCAGTACTTC. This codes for CASSRGLIETQYF.

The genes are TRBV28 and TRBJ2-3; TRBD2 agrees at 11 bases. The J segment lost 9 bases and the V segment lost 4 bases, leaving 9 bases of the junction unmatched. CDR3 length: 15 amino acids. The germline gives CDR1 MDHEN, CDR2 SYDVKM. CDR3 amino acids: CASSSKQTSGTTQYF. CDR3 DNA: TGTGCCAGCAGTTCTAAACAGACTAGCGGGACAACGCAGTATTTT.

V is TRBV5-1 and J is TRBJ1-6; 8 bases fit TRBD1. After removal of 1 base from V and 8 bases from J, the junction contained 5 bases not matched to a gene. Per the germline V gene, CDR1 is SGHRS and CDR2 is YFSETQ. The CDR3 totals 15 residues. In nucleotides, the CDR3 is TGCGCCAGCAGCTTGCAGCAGGGGGCGGATTCACCCCTCCACTTT. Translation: CASSLQQGADSPLHF.

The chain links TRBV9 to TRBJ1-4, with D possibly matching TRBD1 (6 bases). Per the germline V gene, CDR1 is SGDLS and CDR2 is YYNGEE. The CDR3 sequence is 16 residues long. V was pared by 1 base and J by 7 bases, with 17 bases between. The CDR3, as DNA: TGTGCCAGCAGCGTAACAGGGCGGGCAGGCGGTGAAAAACTGTTTTTT. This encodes CASSVTGRAGGEKLFF.

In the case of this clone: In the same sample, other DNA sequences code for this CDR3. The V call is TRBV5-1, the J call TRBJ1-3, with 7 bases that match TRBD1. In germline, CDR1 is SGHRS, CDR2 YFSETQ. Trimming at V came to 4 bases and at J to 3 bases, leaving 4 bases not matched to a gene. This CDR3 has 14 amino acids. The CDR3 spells CASSEGAGGNTIYF. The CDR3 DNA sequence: TGCGCCAGCAGCGAGGGGGCTGGTGGAAACACCATATATTTT.

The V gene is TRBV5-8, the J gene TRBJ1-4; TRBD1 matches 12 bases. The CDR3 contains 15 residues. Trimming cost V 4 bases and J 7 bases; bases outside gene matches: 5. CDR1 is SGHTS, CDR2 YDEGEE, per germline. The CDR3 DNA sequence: TGTGCCAGCAGCCCGGGGACAGGGGGCTTTGAAAAACTGTTTTTT. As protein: CASSPGTGGFEKLFF.

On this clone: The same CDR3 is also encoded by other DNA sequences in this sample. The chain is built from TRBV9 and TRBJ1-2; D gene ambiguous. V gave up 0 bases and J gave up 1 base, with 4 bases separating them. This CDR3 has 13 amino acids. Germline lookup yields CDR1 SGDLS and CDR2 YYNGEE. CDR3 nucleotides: TGTGCCAGCAGCGTAGGATTTAACTATGGCTACACCTTC. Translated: CASSVGFNYGYTF.

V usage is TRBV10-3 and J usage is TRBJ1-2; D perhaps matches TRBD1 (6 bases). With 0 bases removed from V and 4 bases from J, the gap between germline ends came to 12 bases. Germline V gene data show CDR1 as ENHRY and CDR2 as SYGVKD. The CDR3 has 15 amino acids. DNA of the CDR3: TGTGCCATCAGTGAGTCAACAGGGCCTAGCTATGGCTACACCTTC. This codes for CAISESTGPSYGYTF.

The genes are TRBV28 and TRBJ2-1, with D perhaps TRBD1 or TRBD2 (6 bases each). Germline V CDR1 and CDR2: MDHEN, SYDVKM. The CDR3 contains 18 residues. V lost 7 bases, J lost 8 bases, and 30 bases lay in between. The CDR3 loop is CASTHLGSFRGPGDEQFF. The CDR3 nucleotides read TGTGCCAGCACCCACCTAGGAAGCTTCCGGGGGCCCGGCGATGAGCAGTTCTTC.

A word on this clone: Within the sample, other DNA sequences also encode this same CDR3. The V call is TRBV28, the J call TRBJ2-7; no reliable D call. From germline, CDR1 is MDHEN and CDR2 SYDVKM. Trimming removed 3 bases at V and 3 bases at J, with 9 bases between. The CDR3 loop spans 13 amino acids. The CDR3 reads CASSLGGVYEQYF. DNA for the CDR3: TGTGCCAGCAGTTTGGGTGGGGTCTACGAGCAGTACTTC.

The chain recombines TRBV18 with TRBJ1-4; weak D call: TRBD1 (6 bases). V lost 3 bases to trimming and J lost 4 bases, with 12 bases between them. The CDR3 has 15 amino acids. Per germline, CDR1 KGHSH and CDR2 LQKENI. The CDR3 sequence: CASSPSTGLNEKLFF. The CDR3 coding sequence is TGTGCCAGCTCACCCTCGACAGGTCTTAATGAAAAACTGTTTTTT.

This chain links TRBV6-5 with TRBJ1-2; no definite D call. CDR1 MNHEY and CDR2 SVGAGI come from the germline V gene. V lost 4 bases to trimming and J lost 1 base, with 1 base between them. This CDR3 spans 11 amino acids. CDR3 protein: CASSFNYGYTF. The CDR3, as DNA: TGTGCCAGCAGTTTTAACTATGGCTACACCTTC.

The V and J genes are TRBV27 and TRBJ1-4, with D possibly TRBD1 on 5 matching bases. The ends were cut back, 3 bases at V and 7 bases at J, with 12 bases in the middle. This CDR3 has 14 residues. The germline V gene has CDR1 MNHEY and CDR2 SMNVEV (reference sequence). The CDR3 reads CASSFQGSGEKLFF. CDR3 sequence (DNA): TGTGCCAGCAGTTTCCAGGGATCGGGTGAAAAACTGTTTTTT.

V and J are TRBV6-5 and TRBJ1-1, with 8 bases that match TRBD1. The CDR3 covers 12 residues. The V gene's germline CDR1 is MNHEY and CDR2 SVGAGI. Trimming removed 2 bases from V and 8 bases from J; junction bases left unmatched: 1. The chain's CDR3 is CASSYRQGEAFF. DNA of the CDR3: TGTGCCAGCAGTTACCGACAGGGGGAAGCTTTCTTT.

The CDR3 is CASSPQATGTTYEQYF. Written as DNA, the CDR3 is TGTGCCAGCAGCCCCCAAGCGACAGGGACCACCTACGAGCAGTACTTC. This chain uses TRBV7-8 with TRBJ2-7, with 7 bases aligning to TRBD1. V shed 5 bases, J shed 2 bases, and the junction held 12 bases outside the gene matches. Germline V gene sequence: CDR1 SGHVS, CDR2 FQNEAQ. This CDR3 comprises 16 residues.

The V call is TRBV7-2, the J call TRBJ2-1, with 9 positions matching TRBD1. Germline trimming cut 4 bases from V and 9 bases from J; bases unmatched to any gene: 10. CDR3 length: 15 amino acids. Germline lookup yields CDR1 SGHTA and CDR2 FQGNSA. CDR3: CASSYPGTGIGEQFF. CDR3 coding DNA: TGTGCCAGCAGCTACCCCGGGACAGGGATTGGTGAGCAGTTCTTC.

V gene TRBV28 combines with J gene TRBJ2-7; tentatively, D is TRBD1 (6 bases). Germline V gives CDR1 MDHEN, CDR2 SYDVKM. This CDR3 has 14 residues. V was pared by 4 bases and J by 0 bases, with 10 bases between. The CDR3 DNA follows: TGTGCCAGCAGTTCTGAGGGGGTCTCCTACGAGCAGTACTTC. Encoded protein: CASSSEGVSYEQYF.

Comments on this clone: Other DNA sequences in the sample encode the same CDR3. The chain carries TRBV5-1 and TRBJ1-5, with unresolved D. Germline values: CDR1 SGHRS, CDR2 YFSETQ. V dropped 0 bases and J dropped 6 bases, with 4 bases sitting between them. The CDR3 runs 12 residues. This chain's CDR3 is CASSLEGQPQHF. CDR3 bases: TGCGCCAGCAGCTTGGAAGGTCAGCCCCAGCATTTT.

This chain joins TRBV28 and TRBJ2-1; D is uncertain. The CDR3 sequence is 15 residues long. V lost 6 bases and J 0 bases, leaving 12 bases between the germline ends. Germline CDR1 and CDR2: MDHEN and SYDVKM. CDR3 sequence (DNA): TGTGCCAGCAGCCGAGCAGAGAGCTCCTACAATGAGCAGTTCTTC. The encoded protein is CASSRAESSYNEQFF.

The CDR3 protein is CASSGDPPRGETQYF. CDR3 DNA: TGCGCCAGCAGCGGGGACCCTCCTCGGGGAGAGACCCAGTACTTC. The chain employs TRBV5-1 and TRBJ2-5; TRBD1 or TRBD2 may be the D gene (5 bases each). V shed 4 bases and J shed 4 bases, with 17 bases lying between them. Germline values: CDR1 SGHRS, CDR2 YFSETQ. The length of the CDR3 is 15 residues.

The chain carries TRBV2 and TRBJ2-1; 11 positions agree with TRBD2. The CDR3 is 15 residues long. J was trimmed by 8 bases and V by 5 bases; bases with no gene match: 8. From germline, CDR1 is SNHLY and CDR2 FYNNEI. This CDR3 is CASSSYSGRADEQFF. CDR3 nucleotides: TGTGCCAGCAGTTCCTATAGCGGGAGGGCCGATGAGCAGTTCTTC.